The present T cell receptor beta chain was sequenced within a study of blood T cell repertoires in COVID-19. V was pared by 3 bases and J by 4 bases, with 4 bases of the junction left unmatched. This CDR3 comprises 15 residues. Looked up from germline, CDR1 is SGDLS and CDR2 is YYNGEE. Clones were read by immunoSEQ multiplex PCR, and TCRdb kept only the in-frame ones, dropping some. The sample carries 88,000 or so clones, roughly 87% recorded once. This TCR came from a man aged 60 to 75 with acute or convalescent COVID-19. Input material: peripheral blood. J is TRBJ1-6 and V is TRBV9; 7 bases align to TRBD1. The CDR3 is CASSAKQGYNSPLHF. The CDR3, as DNA: TGTGCCAGCAGCGCCAAACAGGGGTATAATTCACCCCTCCACTTT. Full variable domain (remainder filled in from reference TRBV9 and TRBJ1-6): DSGVTQTPKHLITATGQRVTLRCSPRSGDLSVYWYQQSLDQGLQFLIQYYNGEERAKGNILERFSAQQFPDLHSELNLSSLELGDSALYFCASSAKQGYNSPLHFGNGTRLTVT.